The 4 T cell receptor beta chains in this list originate from one sample, sequenced in a study of siplizumab effects on memory and regulatory T cells. Profiling relied on immunoSEQ multiplex PCR, and the TCRdb table lists in-frame clones only, not all of them. The sample has some 96,000 clones; about 90% are singletons. Source material: CD4+ T cells sorted from blood. The receptors originated from a human donor in good health.

The chain uses TRBV2 and TRBJ1-2, with D possibly TRBD1 on 6 matching bases. Deletions cut 9 bases from V and 0 bases from J, with 8 bases between. CDR1 is SNHLY and CDR2 is FYNNEI in the germline V gene. The CDR3 spans 12 residues. In DNA form, the CDR3 reads TGTGCCAGACAGGGTCCTAACTATGGCTACACCTTC. As protein: CARQGPNYGYTF.

The CDR3 nucleotides read TGTGCCAGTAGTGGTGACAGGTTAATGAACACTGAAGCTTTCTTT. This codes for CASSGDRLMNTEAFF. V usage is TRBV19 and J usage is TRBJ1-1; D may be TRBD1 (6 bases). The CDR3 covers 15 residues. Looked up from germline, CDR1 is LNHDA and CDR2 is SQIVND (reference sequence). Deletions cut 5 bases from V and 0 bases from J, with 13 bases between.

This rearrangement joins TRBV18 to TRBJ2-7, with D possibly being TRBD1 (6 bases). From germline, CDR1 is KGHSH and CDR2 LQKENI. The length of the CDR3 is 16 residues. With 6 bases removed from V and 5 bases from J, the gap between germline ends came to 23 bases. The CDR3, as DNA: TGTGCCAGCTCCCTCTACACGCGAACAGGGATCCACGAGCAGTACTTC. Protein product: CASSLYTRTGIHEQYF.

The rearrangement uses TRBV14 and TRBJ1-2; tentative D call: TRBD1 (6 bases). The germline CDR1 and CDR2 sequences are SGHDN and FVKESK. The CDR3 runs to 13 residues. The V end was cut by 1 base, the J end by 8 bases, with 11 bases between. CDR3 amino acids: CASSQGTVFGYTF. The CDR3 DNA follows: TGTGCCAGCAGCCAAGGGACAGTGTTCGGCTACACCTTC. Using reference TRBV14 and TRBJ1-2 for the parts outside the CDR3, the full variable domain is EAGVTQFPSHSVIEKGQTVTLRCDPISGHDNLYWYRRVMGKEIKFLLHFVKESKQDESGMPNNRFLAERTGGTYSTLKVQPAELEDSGVYFCASSQGTVFGYTFGSGTRLTVV.